Shown below are 4 T cell receptor beta chains from a single sample sequenced in a study of T cell responses to AZD1222 COVID-19 vaccine (dated by TCRdb to about 2021). What this sample's time point label stands for: about 28 days (+/-7) after the second vaccine dose. This specimen's treatment or condition label, per the study, means: meningococcal conjugate vaccine given as trial control. The method was the immunoSEQ multiplex PCR assay. As stored in TCRdb, this immuneACCESS dataset retains in-frame rearrangements with V and J assigned. A fraction of the clones does not appear; measured against another copy, unresolved V genes explain less than half of the discrepancy, and the remainder lacks a known reason. The sample yields 180,000 or so clones; about 90% were counted once. The top ten clonotypes cover 4.3% of the sample. This sample comprised peripheral blood, obtained 28 days after the second dose of the MenACWY control vaccine. The source is an adult who received the MenACWY meningococcal vaccine as a control.

V usage is TRBV10-2 and J usage is TRBJ1-2; no clear D gene. The CDR3 covers 15 residues. Trimming stripped 6 bases from V and 3 bases from J, with 17 bases between. CDR1 and CDR2 (germline): WSHSY, SAAADI. In DNA form, the CDR3 reads TGCGCCAGCAGGCGGTGGACGGGAAAGGACTATGGCTACACCTTC. This gives the protein CASRRWTGKDYGYTF.

V gene TRBV7-6 combines with J gene TRBJ2-2; 9 nucleotides line up with TRBD1. The ends lost 0 bases at V and 4 bases at J; junction bases unmatched: 3. The germline V gene has CDR1 SGHVS and CDR2 FNYEAQ. The CDR3 runs 16 residues. The CDR3, as DNA: TGTGCCAGCAGCTTAGCCGGGGGACAGGGCACCGGGGAGCTGTTTTTT. This encodes CASSLAGGQGTGELFF. The entire variable domain, with the rest obtained from reference TRBV7-6 and TRBJ2-2, is as follows: GAGVSQSPRYKVTKRGQDVALRCDPISGHVSLYWYRQALGQGPEFLTYFNYEAQQDKSGLPNDRFSAERPEGSISTLTIQRTEQRDSAMYRCASSLAGGQGTGELFFGEGSRLTVL.

The chain couples TRBV5-1 to TRBJ1-1; TRBD1 is a possible D gene (6 bases). Germline-derived CDR1 and CDR2 are SGHRS and YFSETQ. The V end was cut by 6 bases, the J end by 0 bases, with 15 bases between. This CDR3 has 15 residues. CDR3 DNA: TGCGCCAGCACCCAACAACAGGGCCTGAACACTGAAGCTTTCTTT. Translating it yields CASTQQQGLNTEAFF. The full variable domain, rest sourced from reference TRBV5-1 and TRBJ1-1, is KAGVTQTPRYLIKTRGQQVTLSCSPISGHRSVSWYQQTPGQGLQFLFEYFSETQRNKGNFPGRFSGRQFSNSRSEMNVSTLELGDSALYLCASTQQQGLNTEAFFGQGTRLTVV.

This clone was seen once. CDR3 nucleotide sequence: TGTGCCAGCAACTTGGACAGAAGTTATCAGCCCCAGCATTTT. Translated: CASNLDRSYQPQHF. The chain links TRBV28 to TRBJ1-5; possibly TRBD1 for D (6 bases). The CDR3 is 14 amino acids. Trimming removed 7 bases from V and 5 bases from J, with 15 bases in between. CDR1 is MDHEN, CDR2 SYDVKM, per germline.